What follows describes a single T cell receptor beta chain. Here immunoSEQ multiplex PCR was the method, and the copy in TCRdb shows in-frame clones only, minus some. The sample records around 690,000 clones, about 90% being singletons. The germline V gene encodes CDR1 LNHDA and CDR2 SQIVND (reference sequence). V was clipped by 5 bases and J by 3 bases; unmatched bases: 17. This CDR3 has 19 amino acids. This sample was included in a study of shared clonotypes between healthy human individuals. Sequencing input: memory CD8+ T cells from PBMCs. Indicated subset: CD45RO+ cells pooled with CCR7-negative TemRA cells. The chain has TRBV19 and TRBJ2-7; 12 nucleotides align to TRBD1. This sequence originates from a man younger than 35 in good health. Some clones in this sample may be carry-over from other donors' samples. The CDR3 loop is CASSLRPGQGAEGYYEQYF. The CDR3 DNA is TGTGCCAGTAGTCTTCGACCGGGACAGGGGGCGGAGGGATACTACGAGCAGTACTTC.